A selection of T cell receptor beta chains follows, all from one sample in a study of cytomegalovirus exposure and HLA in healthy donors. Measured with immunoSEQ multiplex PCR; TCRdb has only the in-frame clones, and not every one. The sample totals tens of thousands of clones. Sequencing used PBMCs. The receptor set was obtained from a woman aged 55-70 years in good health and CMV-seronegative. The conserved cysteine and the conserved F or W are not part of the CDR3 here. Fields, in order: D gene, J gene, V gene, CDR3 protein. The D gene is left open where the match is weak.

TRBD1 | TRBJ2-5 | TRBV9 | ASSVVTGSQETQY
TRBD1 | TRBJ1-3 | TRBV28 | ASRTGGSGNTIY
TRBD1 | TRBJ2-1 | TRBV6-5 | ASSSAGTGGNEQF
TRBD2 | TRBJ2-2 | TRBV7-3 | ASSLMVAGGSGELF
TRBD1 | TRBJ1-1 | TRBV15 | ATSTRGRDTEAF
. | TRBJ1-2 | TRBV2 | ASRNRVNT
. | TRBJ2-3 | TRBV6-5 | ASRARGMRTDTQY
TRBD2 | TRBJ2-3 | TRBV19 | ASSPPSGRQDTQY
TRBD2 | TRBJ2-2 | TRBV19 | ASSDYTGLAAGELF
. | TRBJ1-1 | TRBV18 | ASSTGLNTEAF
. | TRBJ2-1 | TRBV29-1 | SVEPVGSSYNEQF
TRBD1 | TRBJ2-7 | TRBV29-1 | SVEDGWDRRSYEQY
. | TRBJ1-5 | TRBV7-9 | ASSQGFAGQPQH
TRBD1 | TRBJ2-1 | TRBV5-1 | ASGPGTEGNEQF
. | TRBJ1-5 | TRBV10-3 | AASPEYSNQPQH
. | TRBJ2-5 | TRBV5-1 | ASSPGQGGETQY
TRBD2 | TRBJ2-5 | TRBV11-1 | ASSLALAAGGQETQY
. | TRBJ2-7 | TRBV7-2 | ASAVAVSYEQY
TRBD2 | TRBJ2-1 | TRBV7-6 | ASSPQTSGSYNEQF
TRBD1 | TRBJ1-5 | TRBV19 | ASSATGGWQPQH
. | TRBJ2-7 | TRBV6-5 | ASSYRDKISYEQY
TRBD2 | TRBJ2-1 | TRBV2 | ASRDTSGRSYNEQF
. | TRBJ2-7 | TRBV7-2 | ASSLDGGTYEQY
TRBD1 | TRBJ1-6 | TRBV28 | ASRSGQGSSPLH
TRBD1 | TRBJ2-7 | TRBV28 | ASRPAWTGYEQY
. | TRBJ1-2 | TRBV28 | ASSLEGANYGYT
TRBD1 | . | TRBV27 | ASSLSRTGSAYEQY
. | TRBJ1-1 | TRBV19 | ASSMLAGTEAF
TRBD1 | TRBJ2-3 | TRBV10-3 | AINPEGTGTEDTQY
. | TRBJ2-5 | TRBV7-6 | ASSLARTQGGTQY
TRBD1 | TRBJ1-5 | TRBV7-8 | ASSSQGMSNQPQH
TRBD1 | TRBJ2-5 | TRBV28 | ASSSTGIQETQY
TRBD1 | TRBJ1-2 | TRBV28 | ASSRDSGGYGYT